The next 5 T cell receptor beta chains were all read from a single sample in a study of early T cells in non-severe SARS-CoV-2 infection. TCRdb processed the 5' RACE reads anew with MiXCR; each CDR3 protein has one entry. This table has roughly 45,000 distinct CDR3 sequences, about 4% appearing once. Sequenced sample: whole blood. The source of these receptors is an adult who was a healthcare worker with PCR-confirmed SARS-CoV-2 infection or an uninfected control (not recorded which).

This clonotype was observed a few times. The chain recombines TRBV5-6 with TRBJ1-5, with D uncertain. V was shortened by 4 bases and J by 4 bases, with 12 bases between the two germline ends. This CDR3 region has 14 residues. CDR1 is SGHDT, CDR2 YYEEEE, per germline. The CDR3 nucleotides read TGTGCCAGCAGCACCGGACGCGGGAATCAGCCCCAGCATTTT. Its translation is CASSTGRGNQPQHF.

Ten or more counts support this clonotype. The rearrangement links TRBV7-8 to TRBJ2-1; D gene unclear. Germline lookup yields CDR1 SGHVS and CDR2 FQNEAQ. V lost 5 bases, J lost 10 bases, and 9 bases lay in between. There are 11 residues in the CDR3. The CDR3 DNA reads as TGTGCCAGCAGCCCCTTGGGAGAGCAGTTCTTC. This translates into CASSPLGEQFF. The full variable domain, its missing parts supplied by reference TRBV7-8 and TRBJ2-1, is GAGVSQSPRYKVAKRGQDVALRCDPISGHVSLFWYQQALGQGPEFLTYFQNEAQLDKSGLPSDRFFAERPEGSVSTLKIQRTQQEDSAVYLCASSPLGEQFFGPGTRLTVL.

The chain is built from TRBV19 and TRBJ1-5; D gene ambiguous. CDR1 is LNHDA and CDR2 is SQIVND in the germline V gene (reference sequence). The CDR3 is 14 amino acids. V shed 3 bases and J shed 5 bases, with 11 bases lying between them. The CDR3 reads CASSMIGFDQPQHF. For the CDR3, the DNA is TGTGCCAGTAGTATGATTGGGTTTGATCAGCCCCAGCATTTT.

This clonotype was picked up many times. The gene calls are TRBV7-9 and TRBJ2-1; D gene unclear. Trimming cost V 5 bases and J 7 bases, with 15 bases left between them. The germline V gene encodes CDR1 SEHNR and CDR2 FQNEAQ (reference sequence). This CDR3 has 14 residues. The CDR3 is CASSTGFGSNEQFF. The CDR3 nucleotides are TGTGCCAGCAGCACTGGATTTGGATCGAATGAGCAGTTCTTC.

This clonotype was picked up many times. This rearrangement joins TRBV2 to TRBJ1-1, with unresolved D. Germline V lookup: CDR1 SNHLY, CDR2 FYNNEI. This CDR3 has 13 residues. V was clipped by 5 bases and J by 9 bases, with 16 bases between them. This CDR3 reads CASSSTGFVKAFF. For the CDR3, the DNA is TGTGCCAGCAGTTCGACGGGGTTTGTTAAAGCTTTCTTT.